This TCR beta chain was sequenced during a study of blood T cell repertoires in COVID-19. Across the whole study: COVID-19 samples, acute and convalescent, were from the United States, Italy and Spain. In each case, the material was cDNA or gDNA derived from T cells, B-cell-depleted T cells, or PBMCs.

Per the original methods: From reference gene primer amplification, estimates of nucleated cell counts were derived. The protocol was immunoSEQ multiplex PCR, while the TCRdb copy is restricted to in-frame clones and leaves out a portion. Clonal size and the V and J genes are those of that table, whereas D and trimming came from the DNA. The sample records approximately 110,000 clones, approximately 84% being singletons. The sequencing input was peripheral blood. This sequence was found in a human donor in a cohort sampled during active COVID-19.

This CDR3 reads CASSSTGVRTDTQYF. The CDR3 nucleotides are TGCGCCAGCAGTTCTACAGGGGTGCGGACAGATACGCAGTATTTT. This chain links TRBV5-1 with TRBJ2-3; 7 bases match TRBD1. Trimming removed 5 bases from V and 3 bases from J; junction bases left unmatched: 9. Germline assignment: CDR1 SGHRS and CDR2 YFSETQ. The CDR3 is 15 residues long.